The following is a T cell receptor beta chain sequence with its context. The antigen it recognizes is unknown. One base away there is no much larger clone; base qualities are not given. Receptor libraries were prepared by the immunoSEQ multiplex PCR assay. A mixture of 60 forward primers for TCR Vbeta segments and 13 reverse primers for TCR Jbeta segments was used in the multiplex PCR. The CDR3 region of rearranged TCR beta genes was amplified from genomic DNA by a multiplex PCR assay. The Illumina HiSeq System was used to sequence the amplified TCR beta libraries as 87-base-pair reads. The study's own analysis went as follows. In a later analysis, 77 million or so unique TCR beta chains were counted across the roughly 670 repertoires, and roughly 11 million of these chains were shared by at least two donors. A nearest-neighbor algorithm error-corrected the raw reads and collapsed the reads into unique sequences, merging closely related sequences to remove PCR and sequencing errors. To assign V, D and J gene segments, CDR3 sequences were aligned to IMGT reference sequences. For a sequence to be retained, a match of at least six nucleotides to both a V gene segment and a J gene segment was required. Rearrangements were called productive when the CDR3 lacked stop codons and stayed in frame with V and J; all others were non-productive. CDR3 was defined according to IMGT convention as the region running from the second conserved V-encoded cysteine to the conserved J-encoded phenylalanine. The earlier analysis of about 570 of the donors excluded any sequence lacking an unambiguous match to a single V gene segment. An earlier analysis of a few hundred of the donors called V segments functional above 56.7% productive rearrangements and segregating when the between-donor standard deviation exceeded 5%. To diagnose cytomegalovirus status from the catalog of TCR beta chain sequences, a statistical classification framework was built. In a later analysis, TCR nucleotide sequences were compared against IMGT/GENE-DB human TR gene sequences so that V and J genes could be assigned. A later analysis assigned CDR3 sequences and most-parsimonious VDJ recombination scenarios with the TCRdist pipeline. In a later analysis, each TCR beta chain was defined by its CDR3 amino acid sequence together with its V-gene family, and reads without a unique V-gene family were excluded. As a way to deal with suspected cross-contamination and a sequencing artifact, a later analysis dropped roughly 620 nucleotide sequences that were highly shared and had low generation probability. In a later analysis, a clonal expansion index was calculated for each public chain from normalized within-repertoire ranks of inferred template counts. In a later analysis, generation probabilities were computed using a VDJ recombination model fitted to out-of-frame rearrangements, and the results were checked against IGoR. A later analysis scored TCR-TCR, TCR-HLA and TCR-CMV co-occurrence with hypergeometric tests, applying a repertoire-size bias correction to TCR pairs. To estimate false discovery rates, a later analysis permuted the HLA or CMV assignments 20 times. In a later analysis, co-occurring TCRs were grouped using DBSCAN, with TCRdist sequence similarity added in when clustering inside HLA-allele-positive subsets. Repertoires with fewer than 30,000 or more than 120,000 public chains were left out of co-occurrence clustering, as were five repertoires with anomalous nucleotide sharing. In TCRdb, the immuneACCESS table is reduced to in-frame sequences with V and J assigned. These tables do not hold every clone; where another copy was compared, an unresolved V gene accounts for under half, and the others remain unexplained. V and J calls and clone size are given by that table; D and trimming were obtained from the DNA. The sample table shows about 130,000 clones, and roughly 80% are seen once. The ten largest account for about 1.2% of the sample.

The sample originates from a study of cytomegalovirus exposure and HLA in healthy donors (dated 2017 in TCRdb). Describing the broader study: An earlier analysis of roughly 570 of the donors reported 276 Gb of sequence data and 95 million to 130 million unique TCR beta sequences obtained from around 180 million T cells. An early release that covered more than 550 HLA-typed donors contained about 300 gigabases of sequencing data and approximately 85 million unique TCR sequences. Of the roughly 430 genotyped donors, approximately 82% fell in the genetic ancestry cluster associated with self-reported Caucasian donors. The study was designed to test whether signatures of past pathogen exposure could be identified by cataloging public T cell receptors. Using immunosequencing, the study profiled T cell repertoires from about 650 subjects and related those repertoires to cytomegalovirus serostatus. In addition to the first cohort of several hundred subjects, a separate validation cohort of approximately 120 different subjects was used. To predict cytomegalovirus infection status, the study combined high-throughput TCR immunosequencing, statistical association of individual TCRs with disease status, and machine learning. To study patterns of TCR occurrence, a later analysis re-analyzed previously published TCR beta repertoires from around 660 donors and added high-resolution HLA genotyping. Rather than using new phenotypic data, the later analysis identified candidate immune exposures from TCR beta sequences and from how often those sequences occurred across donors. To decide whether each TCR beta V gene segment behaved as functional or pseudogenic, an earlier analysis of fewer than 750 of the donors relied on high-throughput TCR beta sequencing. Alongside the repertoire data, information on donor age, sex, ethnicity and CMV serostatus was compiled. A later genetic analysis used genome-wide SNP genotypes for about three fifths of the 666 donors, treating that subset as a discovery cohort. All discovery cohort repertoires had been generated on a single sequencing platform. Both class I and class II loci were covered by HLA typing, at four-digit resolution. Typing coverage differed by locus: A, B, C, DRB1 and DQB1 were typed in roughly 620-630 donors, DQA1 in about 550, DPA1 in some 570, and DPB1 in approximately 450. Because of strong linkage in the cohort, roughly five DR-DQ haplotypes were treated as single units for association and clustering. Across 300 to 500 genotyped donors of the cohort, an average of 235,054 unique TCR beta nucleotide sequences per donor were sequenced, and roughly a sixth of those sequences were non-productive. The paper's findings and limits, for the study overall: Some IMGT-functional V segments, including TRBV6-2 and TRBV6-3, could not be told apart with the 87-base-pair reads, so those segments were excluded. Assigning TCR associations to individual alleles was difficult when HLA alleles, especially DR and DQ, strongly co-occurred. The cohort was sequenced for TCR beta chains only, and without alpha or paired-chain data the features that could be detected were limited. While some public TCRs were present in many individuals, most TCR sequences turned up only very rarely across donors. It was suggested by the authors that the approach could potentially be generalized to other disease states and immunological phenotypes. CMV serostatus was the only immune exposure information available for the cohort. HLA typing was unavailable for some donors at each locus, so association tests used only the typed subset. Because counts were too low, roughly 18 rarely observed V segments, including chromosome 9 orphons, were left out of the earlier analysis of some 600 of the donors. Cytomegalovirus status was reported to be diagnosed by the classifier with high specificity and sensitivity in both the original and validation cohorts. A later analysis found that most CMV-associated TCR beta chains appeared HLA-restricted, with HLA associations seemingly driven largely by CMV exposure. Broadly in line with IMGT annotations, most TCR beta V segments showed up in productive rearrangements about 87% or about 30% of the time in an earlier analysis of 450 to 600 of the donors. According to a later analysis, parvovirus B19, influenza, CMV and Epstein-Barr virus appeared linked to several top co-occurrence clusters. A further reported finding was that TCR beta sequences accurately predicted the HLA-A and HLA-B alleles for most subjects in the first cohort. V-gene and J-gene trimming of TCR beta chains was associated with a missense DCLRE1C variant in a later genetic analysis, and the association was replicated in an independent cohort. In vitro tests confirmed that a few of the cytomegalovirus-associated TCR beta chains recognize cytomegalovirus antigens. A cluster of highly shared sequence variants was judged likely to represent a technical artifact of the sequencing pipeline. A later genetic analysis reported fewer N-insertions in productive TCRs among donors in an Asian-associated ancestry cluster than the roughly 620-donor mean. Specific HLA alleles were associated with more than 15,000 TCR beta sequences at a false discovery rate of 0.05 in a later analysis. Correlated functional status among segregating V segments might be attributable to linkage disequilibrium, but an unknown experimental factor could not be ruled out. In a later analysis, TCR association rates were found to vary across HLA loci, with the most associated TCRs seen for DRB1 alleles and the fewest for HLA-C alleles. Presence/absence analyses assumed roughly uniform sequencing depth across donors, an assumption that may not hold. Compared with equally common non-associated chains, HLA-associated TCR beta chains in a later analysis were more clonally expanded and had lower generation probabilities. A total of roughly 160 TCR beta chains were listed by the study as associated with cytomegalovirus.

The cohort was made up of about 670 healthy bone marrow donors. At the time of sampling, every cohort member was nominally healthy, though immune exposures that went unrecorded were likely present. The donor was CMV seronegative and was included in the group of about 400 seronegative cohort members. Every donor gave a peripheral blood sample, and the peripheral blood mononuclear cells from that sample were used for TCR beta sequencing. The Qiagen DNeasy Blood Extraction Kit was used to extract genomic DNA from the blood cell samples. From V the trimming removes 2 bases and from J it removes 5 bases, while the gene matches leave 9 bases of the junction unaccounted for. CDR1 SGHDT and CDR2 YYEEEE were looked up in the germline V gene. From cysteine to phenylalanine, the CDR3 is 16 amino acids long. The DNA shown is the 48-base CDR3, in frame from base 1.

This sequence uses TRBV5-6 and TRBJ1-1; TRBD1 matches 10 bases in the middle. This receptor was identified in a boy younger than 18 in good health and CMV-seronegative. The specimen sequenced was PBMCs. The CDR3 region has the sequence CASSFGTGAIGTEAFF. The DNA sequence is TGTGCCAGCAGCTTTGGGACAGGGGCCATTGGGACTGAAGCTTTCTTT.